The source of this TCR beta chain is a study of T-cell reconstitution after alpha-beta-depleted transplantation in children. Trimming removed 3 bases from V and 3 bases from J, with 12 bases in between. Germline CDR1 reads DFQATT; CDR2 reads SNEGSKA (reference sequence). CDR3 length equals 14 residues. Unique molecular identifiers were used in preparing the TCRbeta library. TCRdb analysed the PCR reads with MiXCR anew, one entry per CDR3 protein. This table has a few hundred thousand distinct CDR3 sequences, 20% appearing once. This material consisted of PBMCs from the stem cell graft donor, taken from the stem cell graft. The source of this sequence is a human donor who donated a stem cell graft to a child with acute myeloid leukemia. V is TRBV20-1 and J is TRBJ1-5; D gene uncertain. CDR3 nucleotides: TGCAGTGCTAGGAGAGAAGACATCAATCAGCCCCAGCATTTT. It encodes CSARREDINQPQHF.